What follows is one T cell receptor beta chain and its context. Its antigen is unknown. The data stem from a study of T cell repertoires in cytomegalovirus infection. The CDR3 is 15 residues long. V shed 6 bases, J shed 4 bases, and the junction held 11 bases outside the gene matches. From germline, CDR1 is DFQATT and CDR2 SNEGSKA (reference sequence). TCRdb reprocessed the reads with MiXCR, giving one entry per CDR3 protein. The sample includes approximately 390,000 distinct CDR3 sequences, roughly 34% seen only once; the top ten take roughly 14%. The sequenced sample was cultured PBMCs, obtained from culture after CMV antigen stimulation. The receptor was isolated from a human donor in good health (CMV status not recorded). Some clones in this sample may be carry-over from other donors' samples. The chain has TRBV20-1 and TRBJ2-1; TRBD2 agrees at 8 bases. The CDR3 loop is CSARGGSGVYNEQFF. The CDR3, as DNA: TGCAGTGCCCGGGGGGGTAGCGGAGTATACAATGAGCAGTTCTTC.